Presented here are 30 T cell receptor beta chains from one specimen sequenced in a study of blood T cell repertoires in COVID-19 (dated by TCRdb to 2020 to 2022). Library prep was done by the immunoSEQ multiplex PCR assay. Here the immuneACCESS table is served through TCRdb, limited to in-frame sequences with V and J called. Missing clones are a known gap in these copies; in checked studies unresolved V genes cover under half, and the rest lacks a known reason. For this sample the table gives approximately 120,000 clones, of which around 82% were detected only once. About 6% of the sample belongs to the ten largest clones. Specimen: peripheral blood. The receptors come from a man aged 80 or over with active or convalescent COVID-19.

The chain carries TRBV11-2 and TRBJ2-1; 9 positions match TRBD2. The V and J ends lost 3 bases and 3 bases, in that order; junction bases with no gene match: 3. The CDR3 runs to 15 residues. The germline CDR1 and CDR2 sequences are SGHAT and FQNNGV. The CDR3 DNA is TGTGCCAGCAGCTTGGGACTAGCAAACTACAATGAGCAGTTCTTC. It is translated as CASSLGLANYNEQFF.

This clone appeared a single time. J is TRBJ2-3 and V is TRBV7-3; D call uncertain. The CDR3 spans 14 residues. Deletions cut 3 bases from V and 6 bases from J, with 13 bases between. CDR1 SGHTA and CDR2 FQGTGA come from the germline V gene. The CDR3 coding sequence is TGTGCCAGCAGCTTTGGCCCTAGAAGTGATACGCAGTATTTT. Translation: CASSFGPRSDTQYF.

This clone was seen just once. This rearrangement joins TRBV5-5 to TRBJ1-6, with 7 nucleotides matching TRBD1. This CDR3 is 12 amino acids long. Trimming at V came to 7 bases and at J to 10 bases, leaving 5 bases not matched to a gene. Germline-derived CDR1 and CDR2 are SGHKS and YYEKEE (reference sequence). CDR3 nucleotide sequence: TGTGCCAGCGACAGGGATCGGTCACCCCTCCACTTT. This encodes CASDRDRSPLHF.

The CDR3 coding sequence is TGTGCCAGCAGACAAACAGGGGGCAGCAATCAGCCCCAGCATTTT. The encoded protein is CASRQTGGSNQPQHF. The rearrangement links TRBV6-5 to TRBJ1-5; 9 bases are shared with TRBD1. V lost 6 bases, J lost 1 base, and 4 bases stayed unmatched. The CDR3 runs to 15 residues. Germline CDR1 and CDR2: MNHEY and SVGAGI.

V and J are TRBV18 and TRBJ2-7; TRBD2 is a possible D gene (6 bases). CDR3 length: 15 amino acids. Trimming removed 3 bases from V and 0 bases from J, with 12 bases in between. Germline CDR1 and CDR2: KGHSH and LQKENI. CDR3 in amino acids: CASSPGHGGSYEQYF. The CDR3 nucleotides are TGTGCCAGCTCACCCGGGCACGGGGGCTCCTACGAGCAGTACTTC.

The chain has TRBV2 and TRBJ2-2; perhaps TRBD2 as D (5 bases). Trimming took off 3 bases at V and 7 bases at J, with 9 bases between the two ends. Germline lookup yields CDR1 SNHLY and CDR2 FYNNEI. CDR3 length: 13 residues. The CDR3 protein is CASSETGFGELFF. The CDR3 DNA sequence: TGTGCCAGCAGTGAGACGGGATTCGGGGAGCTGTTTTTT. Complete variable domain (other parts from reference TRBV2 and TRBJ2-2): EPEVTQTPSHQVTQMGQEVILRCVPISNHLYFYWYRQILGQKVEFLVSFYNNEISEKSEIFDDQFSVERPDGSNFTLKIRSTKLEDSAMYFCASSETGFGELFFGEGSRLTVL.

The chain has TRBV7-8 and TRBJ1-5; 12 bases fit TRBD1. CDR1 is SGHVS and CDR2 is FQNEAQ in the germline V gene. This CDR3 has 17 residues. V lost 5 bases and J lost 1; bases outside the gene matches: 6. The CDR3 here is CASSRGTGGLSNQPQHF. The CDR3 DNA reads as TGTGCCAGCAGCCGGGGGACAGGGGGCTTGAGCAATCAGCCCCAGCATTTT.

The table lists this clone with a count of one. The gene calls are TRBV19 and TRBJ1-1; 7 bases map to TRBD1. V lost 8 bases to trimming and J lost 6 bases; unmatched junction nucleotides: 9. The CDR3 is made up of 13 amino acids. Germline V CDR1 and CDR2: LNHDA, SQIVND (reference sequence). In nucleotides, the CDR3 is TGTGCCAGTGGTACAGGGGTAGTGGCTGAAGCTTTCTTT. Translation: CASGTGVVAEAFF.

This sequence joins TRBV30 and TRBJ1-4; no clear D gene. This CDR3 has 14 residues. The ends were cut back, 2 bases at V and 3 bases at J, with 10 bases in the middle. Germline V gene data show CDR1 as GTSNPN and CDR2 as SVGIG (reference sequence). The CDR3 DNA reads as TGTGCCTGGAGTTCCGTGGGAGCTAATGAAAAACTGTTTTTT. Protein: CAWSSVGANEKLFF.

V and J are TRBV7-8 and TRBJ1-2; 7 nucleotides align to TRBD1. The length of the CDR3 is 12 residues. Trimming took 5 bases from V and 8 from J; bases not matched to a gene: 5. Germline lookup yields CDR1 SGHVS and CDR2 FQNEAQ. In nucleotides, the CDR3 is TGTGCCAGCAGCACCCGACAGGGCGGCTACACCTTC. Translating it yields CASSTRQGGYTF.

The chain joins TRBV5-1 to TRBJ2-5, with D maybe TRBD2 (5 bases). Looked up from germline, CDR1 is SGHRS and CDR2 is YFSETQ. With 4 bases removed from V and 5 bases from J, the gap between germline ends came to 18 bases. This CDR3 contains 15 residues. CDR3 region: CASSETLAGGETQYF. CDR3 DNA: TGCGCCAGCAGCGAGACCCTGGCGGGTGGGGAGACCCAGTACTTC. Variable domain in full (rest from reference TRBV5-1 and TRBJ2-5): KAGVTQTPRYLIKTRGQQVTLSCSPISGHRSVSWYQQTPGQGLQFLFEYFSETQRNKGNFPGRFSGRQFSNSRSEMNVSTLELGDSALYLCASSETLAGGETQYFGPGTRLLVL.

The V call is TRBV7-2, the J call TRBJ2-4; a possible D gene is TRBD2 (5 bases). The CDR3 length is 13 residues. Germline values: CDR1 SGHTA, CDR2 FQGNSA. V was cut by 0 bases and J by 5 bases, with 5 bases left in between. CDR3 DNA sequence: TGTGCCAGCAGCTTAGCCGGGGAAAACATTCAGTACTTC. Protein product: CASSLAGENIQYF.

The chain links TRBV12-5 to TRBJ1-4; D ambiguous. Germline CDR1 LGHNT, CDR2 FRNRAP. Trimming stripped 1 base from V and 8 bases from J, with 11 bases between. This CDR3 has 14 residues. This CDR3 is CASGLGRGGEKLFF. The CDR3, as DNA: TGTGCTAGTGGTTTGGGACGGGGAGGAGAAAAACTGTTTTTT.

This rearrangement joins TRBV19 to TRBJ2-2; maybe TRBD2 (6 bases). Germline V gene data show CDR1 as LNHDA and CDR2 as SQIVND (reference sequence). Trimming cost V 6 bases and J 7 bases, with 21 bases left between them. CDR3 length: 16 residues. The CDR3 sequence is CASSPRDGGYRGELFF. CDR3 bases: TGTGCCAGTAGCCCTCGGGACGGAGGGTACCGCGGGGAGCTGTTTTTT.

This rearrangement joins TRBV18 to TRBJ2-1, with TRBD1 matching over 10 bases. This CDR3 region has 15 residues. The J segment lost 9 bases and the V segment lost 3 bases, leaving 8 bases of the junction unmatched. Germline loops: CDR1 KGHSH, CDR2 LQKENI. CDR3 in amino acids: CASSPTGGVISEQFF. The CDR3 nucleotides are TGTGCCAGCTCACCGACAGGGGGCGTCATCAGTGAGCAGTTCTTC.

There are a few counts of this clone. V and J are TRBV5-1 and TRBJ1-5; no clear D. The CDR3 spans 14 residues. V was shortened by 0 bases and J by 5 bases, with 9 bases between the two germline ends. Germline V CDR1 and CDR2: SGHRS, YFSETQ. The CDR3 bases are TGCGCCAGCAGCTTGGACGGCCTAGATCAGCCCCAGCATTTT. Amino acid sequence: CASSLDGLDQPQHF.

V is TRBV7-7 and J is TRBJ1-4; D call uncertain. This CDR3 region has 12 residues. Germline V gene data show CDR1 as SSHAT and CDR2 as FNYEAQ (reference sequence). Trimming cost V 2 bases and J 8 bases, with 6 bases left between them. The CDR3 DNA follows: TGTGCCAGCAGCTTAACAGTAGAAAAACTGTTTTTT. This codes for CASSLTVEKLFF. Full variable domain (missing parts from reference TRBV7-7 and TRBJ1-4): GAGVSQSPRYKVTKRGQDVTLRCDPISSHATLYWYQQALGQGPEFLTYFNYEAQPDKSGLPSDRFSAERPEGSISTLTIQRTEQRDSAMYRCASSLTVEKLFFGSGTQLSVL.

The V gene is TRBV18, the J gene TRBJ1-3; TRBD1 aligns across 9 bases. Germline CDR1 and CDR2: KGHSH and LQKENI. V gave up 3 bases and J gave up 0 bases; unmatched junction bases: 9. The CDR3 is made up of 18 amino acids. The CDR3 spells CASSPVPGQGNSGNTIYF. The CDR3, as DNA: TGTGCCAGCTCACCCGTCCCGGGACAGGGAAACTCTGGAAACACCATATATTTT.

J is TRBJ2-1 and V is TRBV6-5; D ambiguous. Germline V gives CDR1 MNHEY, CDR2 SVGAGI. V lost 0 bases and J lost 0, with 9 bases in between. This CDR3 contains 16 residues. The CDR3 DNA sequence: TGTGCCAGCAGTTACTCGATACTAAGCTCCTACAATGAGCAGTTCTTC. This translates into CASSYSILSSYNEQFF.

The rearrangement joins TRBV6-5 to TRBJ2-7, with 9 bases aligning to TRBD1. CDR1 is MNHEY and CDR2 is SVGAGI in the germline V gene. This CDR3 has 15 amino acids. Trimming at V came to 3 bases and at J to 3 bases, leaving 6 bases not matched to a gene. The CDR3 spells CASSYPGQGHYEQYF. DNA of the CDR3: TGTGCCAGCAGTTATCCGGGACAGGGTCACTACGAGCAGTACTTC.

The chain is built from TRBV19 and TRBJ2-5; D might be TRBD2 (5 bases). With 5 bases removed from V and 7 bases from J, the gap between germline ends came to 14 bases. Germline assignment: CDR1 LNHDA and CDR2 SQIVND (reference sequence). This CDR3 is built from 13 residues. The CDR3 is CASSRALEGTQYF. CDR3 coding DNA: TGTGCCAGTAGTCGGGCCCTCGAGGGGACCCAGTACTTC.

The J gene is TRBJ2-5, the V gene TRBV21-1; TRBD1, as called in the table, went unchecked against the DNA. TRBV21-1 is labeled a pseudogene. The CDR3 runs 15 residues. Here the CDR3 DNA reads TGTGCCAGCAGCAAATGGGGACAGGTGGGGGAGACCCAGTACTTC. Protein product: CASSKWGQVGETQYF.

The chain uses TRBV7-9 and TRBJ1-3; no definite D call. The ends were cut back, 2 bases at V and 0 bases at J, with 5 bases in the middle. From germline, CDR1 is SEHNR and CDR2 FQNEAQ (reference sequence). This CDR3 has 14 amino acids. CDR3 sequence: CASSLSISGNTIYF. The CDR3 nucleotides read TGTGCCAGCAGCTTATCTATCTCTGGAAACACCATATATTTT.

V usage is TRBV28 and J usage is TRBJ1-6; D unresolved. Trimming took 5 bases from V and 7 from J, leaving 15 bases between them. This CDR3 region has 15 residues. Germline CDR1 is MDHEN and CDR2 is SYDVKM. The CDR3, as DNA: TGTGCCAGCAGTCCCGGGAGGCGGGTAAATTCACCCCTCCACTTT. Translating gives CASSPGRRVNSPLHF.

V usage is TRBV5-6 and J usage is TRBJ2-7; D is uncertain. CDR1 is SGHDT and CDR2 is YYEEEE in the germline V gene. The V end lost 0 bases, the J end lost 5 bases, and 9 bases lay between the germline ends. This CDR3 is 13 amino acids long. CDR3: CASSLVVADEQYF. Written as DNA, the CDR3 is TGTGCCAGCAGCTTGGTGGTTGCGGACGAGCAGTACTTC.

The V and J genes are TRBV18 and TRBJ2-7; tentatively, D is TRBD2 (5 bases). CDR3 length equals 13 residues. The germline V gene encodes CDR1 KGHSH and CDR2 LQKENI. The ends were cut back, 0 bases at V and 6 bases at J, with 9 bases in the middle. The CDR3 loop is CASSPPHEGEQYF. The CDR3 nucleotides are TGTGCCAGCTCACCACCACACGAGGGCGAGCAGTACTTC.

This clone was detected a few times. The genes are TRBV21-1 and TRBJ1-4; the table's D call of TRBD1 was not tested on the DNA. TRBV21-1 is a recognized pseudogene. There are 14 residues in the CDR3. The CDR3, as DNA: TGTGCCAGCAGCCCTCGACAGGGGGTTGAAAAACTGTTTTTT. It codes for CASSPRQGVEKLFF.

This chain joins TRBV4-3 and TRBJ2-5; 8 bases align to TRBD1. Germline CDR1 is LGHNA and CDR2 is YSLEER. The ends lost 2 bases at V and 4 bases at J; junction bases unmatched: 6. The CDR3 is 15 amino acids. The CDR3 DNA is TGCGCCAGCAGCCAATCCATAACAGGGGGAGAGACCCAGTACTTC. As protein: CASSQSITGGETQYF.

The CDR3: CASSPPLATPSYNEQFF. For the CDR3, the DNA is TGTGCCAGCTCACCGCCATTAGCCACCCCCTCCTACAATGAGCAGTTCTTC. The chain combines TRBV18 with TRBJ2-1; D remains unclear. Germline CDR1 reads KGHSH; CDR2 reads LQKENI. Trimming pared 3 bases from V and 0 bases from J, leaving 15 bases between. The CDR3 is 17 residues long.

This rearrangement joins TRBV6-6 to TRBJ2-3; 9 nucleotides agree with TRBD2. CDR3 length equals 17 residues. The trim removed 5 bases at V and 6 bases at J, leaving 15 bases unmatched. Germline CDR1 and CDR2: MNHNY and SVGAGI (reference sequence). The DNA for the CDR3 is TGTGCCAGCAGTCCCCGAGGAGCGGGGGGCGGAGGTGATACGCAGTATTTT. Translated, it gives CASSPRGAGGGGDTQYF.